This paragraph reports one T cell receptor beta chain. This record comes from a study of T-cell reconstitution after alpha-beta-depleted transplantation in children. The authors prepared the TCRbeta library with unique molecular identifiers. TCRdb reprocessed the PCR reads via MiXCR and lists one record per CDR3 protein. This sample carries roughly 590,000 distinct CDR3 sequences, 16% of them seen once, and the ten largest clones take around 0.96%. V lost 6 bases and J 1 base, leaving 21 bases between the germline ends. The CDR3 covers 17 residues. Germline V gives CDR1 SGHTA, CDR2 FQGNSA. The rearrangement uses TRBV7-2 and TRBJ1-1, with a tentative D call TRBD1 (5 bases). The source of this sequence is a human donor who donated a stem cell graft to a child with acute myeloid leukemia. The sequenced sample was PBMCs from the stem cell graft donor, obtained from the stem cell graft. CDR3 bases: TGTGCCAGCAGTTTGTCCGGCGTGGGGGGAGGGAACACTGAAGCTTTCTTT. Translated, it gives CASSLSGVGGGNTEAFF.